The sequence of this TCR beta chain was determined in a study of identical twins. Template switching added a universal primer site; cDNA carried unique molecular identifiers. TCRdb re-called the 5' RACE reads through MiXCR, storing one row per CDR3 protein. Counted here are a few hundred thousand distinct CDR3 sequences, 15% to 20% occurring once; the ten biggest clones make up roughly 12%. Overall study findings and caveats: Modelling approaches yielded underestimates of out-of-frame TCR alpha sharing between monozygotic twins.

Only a few counts were recorded for this clonotype. The target antigen is unknown. Sequencing was performed on naive T cells sorted from blood. This sequence originates from a man aged 45-65 years in good health.

Here the CDR3 reads CASSLREVADTQYF. The DNA for the CDR3 is TGTGCCAGCAGTCTCAGGGAGGTCGCAGATACGCAGTATTTT. The gene calls are TRBV28 and TRBJ2-3; D might be TRBD2 (6 bases). CDR1 is MDHEN and CDR2 is SYDVKM in the germline V gene. The V gene lost 5 bases and the J gene lost 4 bases, with 13 bases spanning the gap. The CDR3 spans 14 residues.